This T cell receptor beta chain came from a study of cytomegalovirus exposure and HLA in healthy donors. Researchers ran the PCR with 60 Vbeta and 13 Jbeta primers. Study processing details: It was a later analysis that counted about 80 million unique TCR beta chains, of which roughly 11 million were shared. Profiled with immunoSEQ multiplex PCR; TCRdb holds only in-frame clones, not every one. D and trimming were read from the DNA, whereas the V and J calls and clone size are those reported in that table. The sample lists some 33,000 clones, about three fifths occurring once. CDR1 and CDR2 (germline): MNHEY, SVGAGI. The CDR3 is 13 residues long. V was clipped by 7 bases and J by 5 bases, with 14 bases between them.

This clonotype was sampled from a man between 50 and 59 years old in good health and CMV-seropositive. The sample consisted of PBMCs. This chain uses TRBV6-5 with TRBJ2-5; D possibly corresponds to TRBD2 (6 bases). Here the CDR3 reads CASIGTGVETQYF. In DNA form, the CDR3 reads TGTGCCAGCATTGGTACGGGGGTTGAGACCCAGTACTTC.